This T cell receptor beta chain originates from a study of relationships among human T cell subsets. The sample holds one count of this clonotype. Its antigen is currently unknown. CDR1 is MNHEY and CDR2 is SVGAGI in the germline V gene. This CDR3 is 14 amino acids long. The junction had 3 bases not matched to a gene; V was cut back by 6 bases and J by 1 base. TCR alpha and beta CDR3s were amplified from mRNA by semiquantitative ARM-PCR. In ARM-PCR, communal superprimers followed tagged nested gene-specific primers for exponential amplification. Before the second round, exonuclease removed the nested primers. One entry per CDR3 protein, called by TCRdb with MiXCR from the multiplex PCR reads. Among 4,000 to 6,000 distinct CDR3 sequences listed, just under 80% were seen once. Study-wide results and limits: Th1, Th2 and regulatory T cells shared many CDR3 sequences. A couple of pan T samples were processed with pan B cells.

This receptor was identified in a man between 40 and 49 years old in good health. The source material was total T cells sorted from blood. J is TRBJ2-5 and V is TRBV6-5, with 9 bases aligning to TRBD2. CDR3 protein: CASSLSGGQETQYF. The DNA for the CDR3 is TGTGCCAGCAGCCTTAGCGGGGGCCAAGAGACCCAGTACTTC.